This entry is about one T cell receptor (beta chain). As yet, its antigen is unknown. Primers: 60 Vbeta forward and 13 Jbeta reverse. Here immunoSEQ multiplex PCR was the method, and the copy in TCRdb shows in-frame clones only, minus some. This sample yields under 150,000 clones, of which over 60% are seen a single time; over 6.5% belongs to the top ten. The J segment lost 7 bases and the V segment lost 0 bases, leaving 5 bases of the junction unmatched. The CDR3 sequence is 15 residues long. The germline V gene encodes CDR1 SGDLS and CDR2 YYNGEE. The sample originates from a study of cytomegalovirus exposure and HLA in healthy donors. General study results and limits: Earlier results showed most TCR beta V segments being productive about 90% or about 30% of the time. Further analysis was carried out later, and it showed several of the most significant clusters appearing linked to common viral pathogens.

This sequence joins TRBV9 and TRBJ1-4, with TRBD1 matching 8 bases. This clonotype was obtained from a man between 18 and 29 years old in good health and CMV-seropositive. Sequencing was done on a sample of PBMCs. CDR3: CASSVAPGGSEKLFF. DNA of the CDR3: TGTGCCAGCAGCGTAGCTCCAGGGGGCTCTGAAAAACTGTTTTTT. The full variable domain, rest sourced from reference TRBV9 and TRBJ1-4, is DSGVTQTPKHLITATGQRVTLRCSPRSGDLSVYWYQQSLDQGLQFLIQYYNGEERAKGNILERFSAQQFPDLHSELNLSSLELGDSALYFCASSVAPGGSEKLFFGSGTQLSVL.